This is a list of T cell receptor beta chains from one sample in a study of cytomegalovirus exposure and HLA in healthy donors. Sequencing was performed with immunoSEQ multiplex PCR; in TCRdb, only in-frame clones are kept and a portion is missing. The sample includes about 150,000 clones, about 85% of them seen just once. The sequencing input was PBMCs. The receptors here all came from a woman between 18 and 29 years old in good health and CMV-seronegative. Both conserved end residues are part of each CDR3. The D gene is left open where the match is weak. The size field is filled for only some rows; it gives once, few, many or a size class.

NA	TRBV19	NA	TRBJ1-2	CASMDRNSPNYGYTF	TGTGCCAGTATGGATAGGAACAGTCCCAACTATGGCTACACCTTC
TRBD2	TRBV28	NA	TRBJ2-7	CASSFWGGGVYEQYF	TGTGCCAGCAGTTTTTGGGGGGGAGGTGTCTACGAGCAGTACTTC
TRBD1	TRBV5-8	NA	TRBJ1-6	CASSQIWQGAGSPLHF	TGTGCCAGCAGCCAAATATGGCAGGGGGCTGGGTCACCCCTCCACTTT
NA	TRBV5-5	NA	TRBJ1-2	CASSFSLGGNYGYTF	TGTGCCAGCAGCTTTAGCCTGGGGGGTAACTATGGCTACACCTTC
TRBD2	TRBV7-2	NA	TRBJ2-5	CASSFQRGQETQYF	TGTGCCAGCAGCTTCCAGCGGGGCCAAGAGACCCAGTACTTC
NA	TRBV19	NA	TRBJ1-2	CASSIAQGSDGYTF	TGTGCCAGTAGTATAGCCCAGGGGTCGGATGGCTACACCTTC
NA	TRBV5-1	NA	TRBJ1-2	CASSPGTGNYGYTF	TGCGCCAGCAGCCCCGGCACGGGGAACTATGGCTACACCTTC
TRBD1	TRBV7-2	NA	TRBJ2-7	CASSLAPGTDIYEQYF	TGTGCCAGCAGCTTAGCCCCCGGGACAGATATCTACGAGCAGTACTTC
TRBD2	TRBV7-9	NA	TRBJ2-3	CASSPAGTTDTQYF	TGTGCCAGCAGCCCAGCGGGGACTACAGATACGCAGTATTTT
NA	TRBV30	NA	TRBJ1-2	CAWGRDTNYGYTF	TGTGCCTGGGGTCGGGACACGAACTATGGCTACACCTTC
NA	TRBV4-3	NA	TRBJ2-2	CASSQARSQPRELFF	TGCGCCAGCAGCCAAGCCAGGTCCCAACCACGGGAGCTGTTTTTT
NA	TRBV5-1	NA	TRBJ1-6	CASSLAGNGSPLHF	TGCGCCAGCAGCTTGGCAGGGAACGGCTCACCCCTCCACTTT
NA	TRBV6-5	few	TRBJ1-4	CASSYMQGSEKLFF	TGTGCCAGCAGTTACATGCAGGGGAGTGAAAAACTGTTTTTT
NA	TRBV27	NA	TRBJ2-3	CASSLGLGTDTQYF	TGTGCCAGCAGTTTGGGGCTCGGCACAGATACGCAGTATTTT
NA	TRBV28	NA	TRBJ1-2	CASSFNRPGPYGYTF	TGTGCCAGCAGTTTTAATCGGCCAGGCCCATATGGCTACACCTTC
NA	TRBV6-6	NA	TRBJ1-4	CASSSLSATNEKLFF	TGTGCCAGCAGTTCCCTTTCAGCAACTAATGAAAAACTGTTTTTT
TRBD2	TRBV9	NA	TRBJ2-1	CASSVGGRVNEQFF	TGTGCCAGCAGCGTCGGCGGGAGGGTGAATGAGCAGTTCTTC
NA	TRBV28	NA	TRBJ1-2	CASTGVRNYGYTF	TGTGCCAGCACGGGGGTGCGTAACTATGGCTACACCTTC
NA	TRBV11-1	once	TRBJ2-1	CASSLGSGEYNEQFF	TGTGCCAGCAGCTTAGGTAGCGGAGAGTACAATGAGCAGTTCTTC
TRBD1	TRBV2	NA	TRBJ1-6	CASSAPGQGHSPFHF	TGTGCCAGCAGCGCACCGGGACAGGGACATTCACCCTTCCACTTT
NA	TRBV7-2	NA	TRBJ1-5	CASSLDSVYNQPQHF	TGTGCCAGCAGCTTAGACTCGGTATACAATCAGCCCCAGCATTTT
NA	TRBV9	NA	TRBJ2-2	CASSSLGGNTGELFF	TGTGCCAGCAGCTCCTTAGGGGGGAACACCGGGGAGCTGTTTTTT
NA	TRBV28	NA	TRBJ2-6	CASSLAGGGTGANVLTF	TGTGCCAGCAGTTTAGCAGGGGGAGGAACTGGGGCCAACGTCCTGACTTTC
NA	TRBV27	NA	TRBJ1-5	CASSPGLLSNQPQHF	TGTGCCAGCAGCCCAGGGCTTTTGAGCAATCAGCCCCAGCATTTT
NA	TRBV2	NA	TRBJ1-5	CASSADSFNQPQHF	TGTGCCAGCAGTGCAGACAGCTTCAATCAGCCCCAGCATTTT
TRBD2	TRBV4-2	few	TRBJ2-7	CASSQDLASGRYEQYF	TGTGCCAGCAGCCAAGACTTGGCTAGCGGGAGATATGAGCAGTACTTC
NA	TRBV20-1	NA	TRBJ2-6	CSASGANVLTF	TGCAGTGCTTCAGGGGCCAACGTCCTGACTTTC
NA	TRBV4-2	NA	TRBJ2-3	CASSAELTHTQYF	TGTGCCAGCAGTGCGGAACTCACACATACGCAGTATTTT
NA	TRBV9	NA	TRBJ2-7	CASSVGGGRGEQYF	TGTGCCAGCAGCGTTGGGGGGGGGCGGGGCGAGCAGTACTTC
TRBD1	TRBV28	NA	TRBJ2-7	CASRLQGNEQYF	TGTGCCAGCAGGCTACAGGGGAACGAGCAGTACTTC
NA	TRBV7-8	NA	TRBJ2-1	CASSFSSRGYNEQFF	TGTGCCAGCAGCTTTTCAAGTCGCGGCTACAATGAGCAGTTCTTC
TRBD1	TRBV28	once	TRBJ1-2	CASTYGQGVCGYTF	TGTGCCAGCACCTACGGACAGGGGGTGTGTGGCTACACCTTC
TRBD1	TRBV29-1	NA	TRBJ1-1	CSGGQGSNTEAFF	TGCAGCGGGGGACAGGGGTCGAACACTGAAGCTTTCTTT
TRBD1	TRBV18	once	TRBJ1-2	CASSATGGAVGYTF	TGTGCCAGCTCAGCGACAGGGGGCGCGGTTGGCTACACCTTC
NA	TRBV19	NA	TRBJ2-6	CASSRQVSSGANVLTF	TGTGCCAGTAGTAGACAGGTTAGCTCTGGGGCCAACGTCCTGACTTTC
NA	TRBV19	NA	TRBJ2-3	CASSIGGYPDTQYF	TGTGCCAGTAGTATAGGAGGCTACCCAGATACGCAGTATTTT
TRBD1	TRBV2	NA	TRBJ2-7	CASQDRAAYEQYF	TGTGCCAGCCAGGACAGGGCGGCCTACGAGCAGTACTTC
NA	TRBV27	NA	TRBJ2-1	CASRSELPAYNEQFF	TGTGCCAGCCGGTCGGAGCTCCCGGCCTACAATGAGCAGTTCTTC
TRBD1	TRBV5-1	NA	TRBJ2-7	CASSLGGTGVYEQYF	TGCGCCAGCAGCTTGGGTGGGACAGGGGTGTACGAGCAGTACTTC
TRBD2	TRBV10-1	NA	TRBJ2-1	CASSVIVIAGGQEEQFF	TGCGCCAGCAGTGTTATCGTGATAGCGGGGGGGCAAGAAGAGCAGTTCTTC
TRBD1	TRBV5-1	NA	TRBJ1-4	CASSRGDSTNEKLFF	TGCGCCAGCAGCCGAGGGGACAGCACTAATGAAAAACTGTTTTTT
NA	TRBV12-5	once	TRBJ1-2	CASGPPGSHYGYTF	TGTGCTAGTGGACCCCCGGGGAGCCACTATGGCTACACCTTC
NA	TRBV6-5	once	TRBJ1-2	CASSYGRASYGYTF	TGTGCCAGCAGTTACGGCAGGGCGAGCTATGGCTACACCTTC
NA	TRBV5-6	NA	TRBJ2-1	CASSPDRLYEQFF	TGTGCCAGCAGCCCAGACAGACTCTATGAGCAGTTCTTC
NA	TRBV5-1	NA	TRBJ2-1	CASSLVGSEQFF	TGCGCCAGCAGCTTGGTAGGGAGTGAGCAGTTCTTC
NA	TRBV6-5	NA	TRBJ1-5	CASRETGRRNQPQHF	TGTGCCAGCAGAGAGACAGGTCGGAGAAATCAGCCCCAGCATTTT
NA	TRBV13	NA	TRBJ2-5	CASSLGAAQETQYF	TGTGCCAGCAGCTTAGGGGCGGCTCAAGAGACCCAGTACTTC
NA	TRBV11-3	NA	TRBJ2-1	CASSSFTGSYNEQFF	TGTGCCAGCAGCTCATTCACCGGCTCCTACAATGAGCAGTTCTTC
NA	TRBV4-1	NA	TRBJ2-7	CASSQLLPGRVEQYF	TGCGCCAGCAGCCAACTACTCCCAGGTCGCGTCGAGCAGTACTTC
TRBD2	TRBV4-3	NA	TRBJ2-1	CASSQEGLAGEYNEQFF	TGCGCCAGCAGCCAAGAGGGCCTAGCGGGGGAGTACAATGAGCAGTTCTTC
NA	TRBV7-2	few	TRBJ2-3	CASSFRRDFTDTQYF	TGTGCCAGCAGCTTCCGCCGGGACTTCACAGATACGCAGTATTTT